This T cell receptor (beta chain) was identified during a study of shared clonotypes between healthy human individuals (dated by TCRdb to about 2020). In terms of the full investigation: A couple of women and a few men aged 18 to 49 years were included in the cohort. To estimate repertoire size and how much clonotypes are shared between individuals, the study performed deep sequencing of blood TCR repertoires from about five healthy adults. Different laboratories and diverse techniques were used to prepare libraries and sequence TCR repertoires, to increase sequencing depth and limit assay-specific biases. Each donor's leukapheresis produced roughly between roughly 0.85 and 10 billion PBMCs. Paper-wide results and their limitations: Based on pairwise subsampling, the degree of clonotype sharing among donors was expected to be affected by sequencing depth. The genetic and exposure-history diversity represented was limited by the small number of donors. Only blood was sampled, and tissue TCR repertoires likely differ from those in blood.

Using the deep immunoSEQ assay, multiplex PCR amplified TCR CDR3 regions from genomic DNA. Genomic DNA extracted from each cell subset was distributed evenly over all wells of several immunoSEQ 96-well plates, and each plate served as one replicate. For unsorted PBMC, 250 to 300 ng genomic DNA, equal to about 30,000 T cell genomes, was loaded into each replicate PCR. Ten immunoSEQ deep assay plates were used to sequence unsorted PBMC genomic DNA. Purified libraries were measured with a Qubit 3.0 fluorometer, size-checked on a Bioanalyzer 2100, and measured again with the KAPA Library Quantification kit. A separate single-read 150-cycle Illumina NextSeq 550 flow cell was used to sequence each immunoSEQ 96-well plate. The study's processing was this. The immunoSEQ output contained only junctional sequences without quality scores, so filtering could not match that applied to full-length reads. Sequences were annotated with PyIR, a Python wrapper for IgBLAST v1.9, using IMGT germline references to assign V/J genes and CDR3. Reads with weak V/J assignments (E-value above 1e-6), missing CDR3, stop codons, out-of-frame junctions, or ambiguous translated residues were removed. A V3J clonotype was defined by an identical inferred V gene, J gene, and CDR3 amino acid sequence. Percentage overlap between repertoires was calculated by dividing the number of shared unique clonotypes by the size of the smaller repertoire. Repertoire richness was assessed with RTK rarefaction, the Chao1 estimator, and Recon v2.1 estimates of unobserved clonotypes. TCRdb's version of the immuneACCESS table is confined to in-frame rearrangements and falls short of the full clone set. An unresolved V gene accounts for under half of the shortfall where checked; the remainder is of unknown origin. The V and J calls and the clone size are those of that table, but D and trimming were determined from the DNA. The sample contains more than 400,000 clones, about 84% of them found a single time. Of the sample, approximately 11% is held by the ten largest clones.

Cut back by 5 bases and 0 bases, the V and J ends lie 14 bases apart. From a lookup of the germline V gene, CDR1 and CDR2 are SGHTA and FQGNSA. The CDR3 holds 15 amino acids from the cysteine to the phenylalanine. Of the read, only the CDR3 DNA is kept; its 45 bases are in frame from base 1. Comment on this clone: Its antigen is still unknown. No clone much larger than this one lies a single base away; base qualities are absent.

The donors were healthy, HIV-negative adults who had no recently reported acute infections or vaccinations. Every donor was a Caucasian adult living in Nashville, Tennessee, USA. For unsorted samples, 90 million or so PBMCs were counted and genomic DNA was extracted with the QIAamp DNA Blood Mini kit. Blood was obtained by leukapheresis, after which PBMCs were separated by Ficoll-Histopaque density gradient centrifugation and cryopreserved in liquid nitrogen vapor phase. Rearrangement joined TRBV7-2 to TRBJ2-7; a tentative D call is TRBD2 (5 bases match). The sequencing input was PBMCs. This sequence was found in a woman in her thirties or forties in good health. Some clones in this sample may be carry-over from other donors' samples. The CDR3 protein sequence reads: CASSPSSGSSYEQYF. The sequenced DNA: TGTGCCAGCAGCCCCAGCTCGGGGAGCTCCTACGAGCAGTACTTC. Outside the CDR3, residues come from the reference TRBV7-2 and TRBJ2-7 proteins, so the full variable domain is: GAGVSQSPSNKVTEKGKDVELRCDPISGHTALYWYRQSLGQGLEFLIYFQGNSAPDKSGLPSDRFSAERTGGSVSTLTIQRTQQEDSAVYLCASSPSSGSSYEQYFGPGTRLTVT.